This record looks at one T cell receptor beta chain sequence and its context. The limits of the CDR3 on the DNA are not certain, so only TCRdb's listed CDR3 is given. Time point noted: newly diagnosed GD, antithyroid drugs for less than 3 months. PBMC RNA was the source of the TCR library. It was an endocrinology department in Xi'an, China, that provided the patients. The data were taken from a study of regulatory T cells in long-lasting Graves disease. The CDR3 comprises 22 residues, both ends counted. Germline V gives CDR1 SGHRS, CDR2 YFSETQ. With iRepertoire HTBI primers and Arm-PCR of CDR3 regions, TCR beta libraries were built. TCRdb re-derived calls from the multiplex PCR reads in MiXCR, one entry per CDR3 protein. The repertoire holds about 400,000 distinct CDR3 sequences, with around a sixth as singletons.

The receptor's source is a female donor with Graves disease. This sequence joins TRBV5-1 and TRBJ1-1; the DNA was not used to check the table's D call, TRBD1. Sequencing used peripheral blood mononuclear cells (PBMCs), obtained at new diagnosis, from a patient treated with antithyroid drugs. The CDR3 loop is CASSIYLCSVDKLEGWGAEAFF.